This T cell receptor beta chain was recovered during a study of neurological immune-mediated disorders. The time point was: longitudinal time-point 1 (baseline). TCRdb fed the 5' RACE reads into MiXCR, producing one record per CDR3 protein. Of around 71,000 distinct CDR3 sequences in the sample, roughly an eighth were seen once. This CDR3 comprises 15 residues. Germline CDR1 reads KGHSY; CDR2 reads FQNENV. Trimming cost V 0 bases and J 5 bases, with 8 bases left between them. This clonotype was detected ten times or more. Its antigen is not identified. General study points: None of the CDR3 amino acid sequences in expanded clones turned up in more than one subject, which points to private repertoires in all groups.

The V and J genes are TRBV16 and TRBJ1-6; D is ambiguous. This TCR derives from a female donor with HTLV-1-associated myelopathy (HAM/TSP). The sequenced sample consisted of PBMCs. The CDR3 region is CASSQSLGDNSPLHF. The CDR3 nucleotides read TGTGCCAGCAGCCAATCGCTCGGGGATAATTCACCCCTCCACTTT.